The 27 T cell receptor beta chains given below trace back to one sample, sequenced in a study of T-cell memory formation after mild COVID-19. TCRdb passed the 5' RACE reads through MiXCR, listing each CDR3 protein once. This sample carries under 200,000 distinct CDR3 sequences, under 14% of them seen once, and the ten largest clones take approximately 3.8%. The material sequenced was PBMCs or a T cell subset sorted from them (not recorded which). The source is a young man who had mild COVID-19 (a few samples of this study predate the infection). Cell type and time point are not known.

The chain recombines TRBV6-5 with TRBJ2-5, with 9 bases that match TRBD1. With V trimmed by 8 bases and J by 9 bases, 16 bases remained unmatched. CDR1 is MNHEY and CDR2 is SVGAGI in the germline V gene. The CDR3 length is 15 residues. The DNA of the CDR3 is TGTGCCAGCGGCGGGACAGGGCTCTTAAGATGGTCCCAGTACTTC. Protein sequence: CASGGTGLLRWSQYF.

This clonotype was seen a handful of times. The rearrangement uses TRBV6-1 and TRBJ2-3; the D gene could be TRBD1 or TRBD2 (5 bases each). Trimming pared 1 base from V and 3 bases from J, leaving 8 bases between. CDR3 length: 14 residues. Germline V gives CDR1 MNHNS, CDR2 SASEGT. The CDR3: CASSEGWGTDTQYF. The CDR3 DNA follows: TGTGCCAGCAGTGAAGGTTGGGGGACAGATACGCAGTATTTT.

The chain recombines TRBV5-1 with TRBJ1-2; TRBD1 aligns across 9 bases. CDR1 and CDR2 from the germline V gene are SGHRS and YFSETQ. Germline trimming cut 2 bases from V and 8 bases from J; bases unmatched to any gene: 13. The CDR3 totals 16 residues. The CDR3 protein is CASSFSTTGGWRGYTF. The CDR3 DNA sequence: TGCGCCAGCAGCTTTTCCACGACAGGGGGATGGCGAGGCTACACCTTC.

This clonotype showed up just a few times. The rearrangement links TRBV24-1 to TRBJ2-7; D is uncertain. The CDR3 has 11 amino acids. Germline values: CDR1 KGHDR, CDR2 SFDVKD. The V end was cut by 7 bases, the J end by 3 bases, with 6 bases between. In DNA, the CDR3 is TGTGCCACCAGCCCCTACTACGAGCAGTACTTC. The encoded protein is CATSPYYEQYF.

This clonotype has ten or more counts. The chain is built from TRBV29-1 and TRBJ2-3; unclear D gene. The CDR3 is 13 residues long. Germline CDR1 is SQVTM and CDR2 is ANQGSEA. Trimming pared 4 bases from V and 7 bases from J, leaving 15 bases between. CDR3 sequence reads: CSVAVRAPHTQYF. CDR3 DNA: TGCAGCGTTGCAGTCCGGGCCCCACATACGCAGTATTTT.

The chain uses TRBV4-1 and TRBJ1-1; D might be TRBD1 (6 bases). The CDR3 has 15 residues. CDR1 MGHRA and CDR2 YSYEKL come from the germline V gene. V was pared by 2 bases and J by 6 bases, with 16 bases between. CDR3 coding DNA: TGCGCCAGCAGCCAAATCGTACAGGGTGTACCTGAAGCTTTCTTT. It specifies CASSQIVQGVPEAFF.

A few counts support this clonotype. CDR3 nucleotide sequence: TGTGCCAGCACTCCGGCCGGGAGCTCGCACGAGCAGTACGTC. This codes for CASTPAGSSHEQYV. J is TRBJ2-7 and V is TRBV2; D perhaps matches TRBD2 (6 bases). The germline V gene has CDR1 SNHLY and CDR2 FYNNEI. The CDR3 is made up of 14 amino acids. Deletions cut 7 bases from V and 5 bases from J, with 18 bases between.

The chain's CDR3 is CASSLTRDDNEQFF. CDR3 bases: TGTGCCAGCAGCTTAACGAGGGACGACAATGAGCAGTTCTTC. The gene calls are TRBV7-3 and TRBJ2-1, with D possibly called TRBD1 or TRBD2 (5 bases each). This CDR3 has 14 amino acids. With 0 bases removed from V and 5 bases from J, the gap between germline ends came to 8 bases. The germline V gene has CDR1 SGHTA and CDR2 FQGTGA.

J is TRBJ2-3 and V is TRBV7-2; weak D call: TRBD1 (5 bases). In germline, CDR1 is SGHTA, CDR2 FQGNSA. This CDR3 is built from 12 residues. V was trimmed by 8 bases and J by 5 bases, leaving 11 bases between them. The CDR3: CASHRQGDTQYF. The DNA for the CDR3 is TGTGCCAGCCATAGGCAGGGAGATACGCAGTATTTT.

This chain connects TRBV4-3 to TRBJ2-1, with D possibly called TRBD1 or TRBD2 (5 bases each). The germline CDR1 and CDR2 sequences are LGHNA and YSLEER. This CDR3 contains 12 residues. V lost 0 bases, J lost 12 bases, and 9 bases lay in between. CDR3 in amino acids: CASSQDGGRQFF. The CDR3 DNA follows: TGCGCCAGCAGCCAAGATGGGGGAAGGCAGTTCTTC.

The rearrangement links TRBV29-1 to TRBJ2-2; no firm D call. CDR3 size: 13 residues. V was cut by 4 bases and J by 0 bases, with 6 bases left in between. The germline CDR1 and CDR2 sequences are SQVTM and ANQGSEA. CDR3 bases: TGCAGCGTTGCTTTTCCGAACACCGGGGAGCTGTTTTTT. This codes for CSVAFPNTGELFF.

The genes are TRBV20-1 and TRBJ2-1; TRBD2 is a possible D gene (6 bases). CDR1 and CDR2 (germline): DFQATT, SNEGSKA (reference sequence). Trimming removed 4 bases from V and 5 bases from J, with 18 bases in between. There are 15 residues in the CDR3. The CDR3 spells CSANRLVDQDNEQFF. The CDR3 nucleotides are TGCAGTGCTAACCGACTAGTGGATCAAGACAATGAGCAGTTCTTC.

This chain links TRBV6-5 with TRBJ2-3; D not resolved. V lost 6 bases and J 4 bases, leaving 11 bases between the germline ends. In germline, CDR1 is MNHEY, CDR2 SVGAGI. CDR3 length: 13 residues. CDR3 sequence: CASRRDQADTQYF. CDR3 bases: TGTGCCAGCAGACGCGACCAGGCAGATACGCAGTATTTT.

In this sample, this clonotype turned up a few times. V is TRBV5-1 and J is TRBJ2-5; D remains ambiguous. V lost 3 bases and J 4 bases, leaving 10 bases between the germline ends. Germline lookup yields CDR1 SGHRS and CDR2 YFSETQ. This CDR3 spans 13 amino acids. This chain's CDR3 is CASSSYPGETQYF. The CDR3 DNA is TGCGCCAGCAGCTCCTATCCGGGAGAGACCCAGTACTTC.

The CDR3 DNA reads as TGTGCCAGCAGCCCCAGTGGGGGTCTTGGAAACACCATATATTTT. The encoded protein is CASSPSGGLGNTIYF. The chain carries TRBV9 and TRBJ1-3; possible D gene TRBD1, 5 bases. This CDR3 has 15 residues. Looked up from germline, CDR1 is SGDLS and CDR2 is YYNGEE. Trimming stripped 4 bases from V and 3 bases from J, with 14 bases between.

At least ten counts were recorded for this clonotype. This chain joins TRBV20-1 and TRBJ1-1, with D perhaps TRBD1 (6 bases). V lost 0 bases, J lost 1 base, and 15 bases lay in between. The V gene's germline CDR1 is DFQATT and CDR2 SNEGSKA (reference sequence). This CDR3 is built from 16 residues. CDR3 amino acids: CSARDRRGSQNTEAFF. The CDR3 DNA follows: TGCAGTGCTAGAGATAGAAGGGGGAGCCAGAACACTGAAGCTTTCTTT.

Worth noting for this clonotype: A read error may be the cause here, since a much bigger clone is one base away. The chain is built from TRBV2 and TRBJ1-1; 7 bases align to TRBD1. This CDR3 has 17 residues. Losses at the gene ends were 7 bases for V and 4 bases for J; bases not matched to a gene: 18. Germline CDR1 is SNHLY and CDR2 is FYNNEI. CDR3 sequence reads: CASNGGAGQWDGTEAFF. DNA of the CDR3: TGTGCCAGCAACGGCGGCGCGGGACAGTGGGACGGCACTGAAGCTTTCTTT.

This chain links TRBV4-1 with TRBJ1-2; D unclear. Trimming left V 0 bases short and J 7 bases short, with 18 bases between. The CDR3 is made up of 16 amino acids. In germline, CDR1 is MGHRA, CDR2 YSYEKL. This CDR3 reads CASSQEETPSRGGYTF. As DNA, the CDR3 is TGCGCCAGCAGCCAAGAGGAGACCCCATCCCGCGGTGGCTACACCTTC.

In this sample, this clonotype turned up many times. The chain carries TRBV20-1 and TRBJ2-2, with D perhaps being TRBD1 or TRBD2 (6 bases each). From germline, CDR1 is DFQATT and CDR2 SNEGSKA (reference sequence). V was cut by 5 bases and J by 0 bases, with 13 bases left in between. The CDR3 is made up of 15 amino acids. DNA of the CDR3: TGCAGTGCTCTCGAGGGGGGATCGAACACCGGGGAGCTGTTTTTT. Amino acid sequence: CSALEGGSNTGELFF.

J is TRBJ2-5 and V is TRBV20-1; a possible D gene is TRBD2 (5 bases). The CDR3 is 13 amino acids. Germline-derived CDR1 and CDR2 are DFQATT and SNEGSKA (reference sequence). Here the CDR3 reads CSLAPRVQETQYF. The CDR3 bases are TGCAGCCTAGCTCCCCGCGTCCAAGAGACCCAGTACTTC.

Only a few counts were recorded for this clonotype. V is TRBV7-2 and J is TRBJ2-3; tentative D call: TRBD1 (5 bases). The CDR3 is 14 residues long. Germline values: CDR1 SGHTA, CDR2 FQGNSA. V lost 5 bases and J lost 6, with 15 bases in between. The CDR3 reads CASSGQGVPDTQYF. The CDR3 nucleotides read TGTGCCAGCAGCGGCCAGGGCGTCCCCGATACGCAGTATTTT.

J is TRBJ2-3 and V is TRBV28; tentative D call: TRBD1 (6 bases). This CDR3 region has 15 residues. The V and J ends lost 3 bases and 0 bases respectively, with 10 bases between them. The germline V gene encodes CDR1 MDHEN and CDR2 SYDVKM. The DNA for the CDR3 is TGTGCCAGCAGTTTGGACAGACCTAGCACAGATACGCAGTATTTT. Translated: CASSLDRPSTDTQYF.

The table lists this clonotype with many counts. V and J are TRBV2 and TRBJ2-2; D unclear. The V gene's germline CDR1 is SNHLY and CDR2 FYNNEI. The CDR3 is made up of 11 amino acids. V lost 6 bases and J 4 bases, leaving 3 bases between the germline ends. CDR3: CASSVTGELFF. Here the CDR3 DNA reads TGTGCCAGCAGCGTCACCGGGGAGCTGTTTTTT.

V is TRBV12-3 or TRBV12-4 and J is TRBJ1-2; the D is unclear. The CDR3 length is 13 residues. Trimming removed 3 bases from V and 12 bases from J, with 17 bases in between. CDR3 sequence: CASSLGSDQIHTF. DNA for the CDR3: TGTGCCAGCAGTTTGGGATCAGACCAGATCCACACCTTC.

This clonotype was counted a few times. The chain is built from TRBV29-1 and TRBJ1-2; D is undetermined. With 5 bases removed from V and 2 bases from J, the gap between germline ends came to 9 bases. The CDR3 spans 12 residues. Germline V lookup: CDR1 SQVTM, CDR2 ANQGSEA. The CDR3 protein is CSVTALNYGYTF. Here the CDR3 DNA reads TGCAGCGTTACAGCGTTAAACTATGGCTACACCTTC.

A few counts support this clonotype. The chain combines TRBV6-2 or TRBV6-3 with TRBJ2-1; D unresolved. The CDR3 has 13 amino acids. Per germline, CDR1 MNHEY and CDR2 SVGEGT. Trimming cost V 2 bases and J 4 bases, with 6 bases left between them. The CDR3 coding sequence is TGTGCCAGCAGTTACGATCAGTACAATGAGCAGTTCTTC. This sequence encodes CASSYDQYNEQFF.

This clonotype was detected a few times. The chain has TRBV7-3 and TRBJ1-1; 10 bases are a match to TRBD1. This CDR3 has 14 amino acids. CDR1 is SGHTA, CDR2 FQGTGA, per germline. V lost 5 bases to trimming and J lost 5 bases; unmatched junction nucleotides: 5. In DNA form, the CDR3 reads TGTGCCAGCAGCCGGACAGGGGGTTATACTGAAGCTTTCTTT. Amino acids: CASSRTGGYTEAFF.